This TCR beta chain was observed in a study of T cell responses to AZD1222 COVID-19 vaccine. Overall study: Pooled in the analysis were second doses at about 4 or about 12 weeks.

Produced via immunoSEQ multiplex PCR; TCRdb's table is partial and in-frame only. The sample carries more than 85,000 clones, roughly 80% recorded once. The CDR3 length is 15 residues. Germline lookup yields CDR1 SGHTA and CDR2 FQGNSA. Trimming removed 2 bases from V and 0 bases from J, with 10 bases in between. The sequencing used peripheral blood, collected on day 0 of AZD1222 vaccination. The chain links TRBV7-2 to TRBJ1-1; unclear D gene. The sequence derives from an adult in good health. DNA of the CDR3: TGTGCCAGCAGCTTATACTCTATAATGAACACTGAAGCTTTCTTT. Protein product: CASSLYSIMNTEAFF. Supplemented by reference TRBV7-2 and TRBJ1-1, the full variable domain reads GAGVSQSPSNKVTEKGKDVELRCDPISGHTALYWYRQSLGQGLEFLIYFQGNSAPDKSGLPSDRFSAERTGGSVSTLTIQRTQQEDSAVYLCASSLYSIMNTEAFFGQGTRLTVV.